A single sample is the source of the 17 T cell receptor beta chains below, sequenced in a study of control samples from healthy donors and cancer patients. Some clones are missing from TCRdb's copy, which holds only in-frame ones; the method was immunoSEQ multiplex PCR. The data hold 100,000 to 150,000 clones, with 80% to 95% observed a single time. The sequenced material came from blood. The receptors shown here come from a man aged 35 to 55 in good health.

The chain employs TRBV12-3 or TRBV12-4 and TRBJ1-6; D is undetermined. With 7 bases removed from V and 8 bases from J, the gap between germline ends came to 9 bases. The CDR3 length is 12 residues. The CDR3 DNA reads as TGTGCCAGCACCCGGAGGGATTCACCCCTCCACTTT. The encoded protein is CASTRRDSPLHF.

The chain joins TRBV6-5 to TRBJ2-7; D remains ambiguous. V was shortened by 5 bases and J by 7 bases, with 12 bases between the two germline ends. CDR1 is MNHEY and CDR2 is SVGAGI in the germline V gene. The CDR3 is made up of 12 amino acids. CDR3 coding DNA: TGTGCCAGCAGTCTCACTGGGGTTGAGCAGTACTTC. It translates to CASSLTGVEQYF.

The chain carries TRBV7-3 and TRBJ2-2; 9 bases align to TRBD1. V was pared by 8 bases and J by 4 bases, with 8 bases of the junction left unmatched. This CDR3 is 15 amino acids long. CDR1 and CDR2 from the germline V gene are SGHTA and FQGTGA. Written as DNA, the CDR3 is TGTGCCAGCGGGCTGGGACAGGGCGCCACCGGGGAGCTGTTTTTT. Its translation: CASGLGQGATGELFF.

The chain has TRBV28 and TRBJ1-4, with D hard to call. This CDR3 spans 15 amino acids. V shed 1 base and J shed 0 bases, with 6 bases lying between them. Germline-derived CDR1 and CDR2 are MDHEN and SYDVKM. The CDR3 DNA sequence: TGTGCCAGCAGTTTATCCCCCGCAACTAATGAAAAACTGTTTTTT. It encodes CASSLSPATNEKLFF.

The chain is built from TRBV6-6 and TRBJ1-2, with 7 bases fitting TRBD1. The CDR3 consists of 15 residues. Germline V CDR1 and CDR2: MNHNY, SVGAGI (reference sequence). J was trimmed by 3 bases and V by 5 bases; bases with no gene match: 9. CDR3 in DNA: TGTGCCAGCAGTGCCCGGGACAGAGCCGACTATGGCTACACCTTC. Protein product: CASSARDRADYGYTF.

This rearrangement joins TRBV3-1 (or the pseudogene TRBV3-2) to TRBJ1-6; D perhaps matches TRBD1 (6 bases). V lost 8 bases and J lost 6, with 11 bases in between. CDR1 and CDR2 (germline): LGHDT, YNNKEL (reference sequence). The CDR3 length is 13 residues. The CDR3 sequence: CASQTGANSPLHF. The CDR3 DNA follows: TGTGCCAGCCAGACGGGGGCTAATTCACCCCTCCACTTT.

The chain links TRBV5-1 to TRBJ2-1; D unclear. Per germline, CDR1 SGHRS and CDR2 YFSETQ. V was clipped by 0 bases and J by 5 bases, with 6 bases between them. CDR3 size: 13 residues. The CDR3 here is CASSLAPHNEQFF. Written as DNA, the CDR3 is TGCGCCAGCAGCTTGGCCCCCCACAATGAGCAGTTCTTC.

The V call is TRBV5-6, the J call TRBJ1-2; weak D call: TRBD1 (5 bases). The CDR3 is 14 residues long. V gave up 0 bases and J gave up 2 bases, with 8 bases separating them. The germline V gene has CDR1 SGHDT and CDR2 YYEEEE. CDR3 sequence (DNA): TGTGCCAGCAGCTTGGATAAGGGGAACTATGGCTACACCTTC. Its translation: CASSLDKGNYGYTF.

For this clone: Other DNA sequences within the sample encode an identical CDR3. The V and J genes are TRBV12-3 or TRBV12-4 and TRBJ2-5; the D is unclear. The CDR3 runs 12 residues. The V and J ends lost 3 bases and 4 bases respectively, with 6 bases between them. CDR3 nucleotides: TGTGCCAGCAGTTTGTTGGGAGAGACCCAGTACTTC. Its translation is CASSLLGETQYF.

This chain joins TRBV7-8 and TRBJ2-3; the D is unclear. CDR3 length: 14 residues. CDR1 is SGHVS and CDR2 is FQNEAQ in the germline V gene. The V end was cut by 6 bases, the J end by 1 base, with 11 bases between. The CDR3 reads CASSTPPRTDTQYF. CDR3 DNA: TGTGCCAGCAGTACTCCCCCCCGCACAGATACGCAGTATTTT.

This clone was recorded a few times. The chain links TRBV11-2 to TRBJ1-4; D may be TRBD1 (5 bases). The ends were cut back, 8 bases at V and 8 bases at J, with 18 bases in the middle. Germline CDR1 is SGHAT and CDR2 is FQNNGV. The CDR3 is made up of 14 amino acids. The CDR3 DNA sequence: TGTGCCAGCGGGGGGGGTCCCTTTGAGGAAAAACTGTTTTTT. Its protein is CASGGGPFEEKLFF.

This clone appeared a single time. The chain carries TRBV28 and TRBJ1-4; a weak D match, TRBD1 (6 bases). CDR3 length: 14 amino acids. The germline CDR1 and CDR2 sequences are MDHEN and SYDVKM. With 5 bases removed from V and 8 bases from J, the gap between germline ends came to 15 bases. CDR3 sequence: CASSHYRAEEKLFF. CDR3 nucleotides: TGTGCCAGCAGTCATTACAGGGCAGAGGAAAAACTGTTTTTT.

This sequence joins TRBV18 and TRBJ1-5; the match to TRBD1 covers 9 bases. Per the germline V gene, CDR1 is KGHSH and CDR2 is LQKENI. With 4 bases clipped from V and 8 bases from J, the junction kept 9 bases outside the gene matches. This CDR3 is 15 amino acids long. CDR3: CASSLSGTGNEPQHF. For the CDR3, the DNA is TGTGCCAGCTCACTTTCCGGGACAGGGAACGAGCCCCAGCATTTT. Full variable domain (outside the CDR3, taken from reference TRBV18 and TRBJ1-5): NAGVMQNPRHLVRRRGQEARLRCSPMKGHSHVYWYRQLPEEGLKFMVYLQKENIIDESGMPKERFSAEFPKEGPSILRIQQVVRGDSAAYFCASSLSGTGNEPQHFGDGTRLSIL.

This chain uses TRBV28 with TRBJ1-1; 7 bases line up with TRBD1. CDR1 is MDHEN and CDR2 is SYDVKM in the germline V gene. The CDR3 covers 16 residues. Trimming cost V 7 bases and J 0 bases; bases outside gene matches: 11. In DNA form, the CDR3 reads TGTGCCAGCACCGGTCCCAGGGGGGTCATGAACACTGAAGCTTTCTTT. The encoded protein is CASTGPRGVMNTEAFF.

This chain joins TRBV9 and TRBJ1-2; possible D gene TRBD1, 5 bases. The germline V gene has CDR1 SGDLS and CDR2 YYNGEE. The ends were cut back, 4 bases at V and 5 bases at J, with 24 bases in the middle. The CDR3 spans 17 residues. This chain's CDR3 is CASSPREVGTGRYGYTF. The CDR3 DNA reads TGTGCCAGCAGCCCTAGGGAAGTGGGCACGGGGCGGTATGGCTACACCTTC.

The rearrangement uses TRBV19 and TRBJ1-5; no definite D call. The germline CDR1 and CDR2 sequences are LNHDA and SQIVND (reference sequence). The germline V and J ends were trimmed by 1 base and 5 bases, with 12 bases remaining between them. This CDR3 region has 15 residues. The CDR3 DNA sequence: TGTGCCAGTAGTATAGGCCCGGGGTGGGATCAGCCCCAGCATTTT. Amino acids: CASSIGPGWDQPQHF. The full variable domain, completed using reference TRBV19 and TRBJ1-5, is DGGITQSPKYLFRKEGQNVTLSCEQNLNHDAMYWYRQDPGQGLRLIYYSQIVNDFQKGDIAEGYSVSREKKESFPLTVTSAQKNPTAFYLCASSIGPGWDQPQHFGDGTRLSIL.

The chain uses TRBV3-1 (or the pseudogene TRBV3-2) and TRBJ1-5, with D possibly TRBD1 on 5 matching bases. This CDR3 has 15 amino acids. Trimming cost V 4 bases and J 4 bases, with 14 bases left between them. The V gene's germline CDR1 is LGHDT and CDR2 YNNKEL (reference sequence). The CDR3 sequence is CASSPGIGANQPQHF. CDR3 DNA sequence: TGTGCCAGCAGCCCCGGAATTGGGGCGAATCAGCCCCAGCATTTT.